This T cell receptor (beta chain) was documented in a study of immune cell composition in non-small cell lung cancer. General study findings and limits: No significant correlation existed between pack-years smoked and tumour clonality.

Assay: immunoSEQ multiplex PCR; the TCRdb copy retains only in-frame clones and omits some. There are over a thousand clones in the sample; around 74% occur only once, and under 20% lies in the top ten. Per the germline V gene, CDR1 is SEHNR and CDR2 is FQNEAQ (reference sequence). Trimming left V 5 bases short and J 8 bases short, with 10 bases between. The CDR3 is made up of 13 amino acids. This clone has just one count. Its cognate antigen is unknown. Template was genomic DNA from frozen, unsorted single-cell suspensions. The TCR comes from a human donor with non-small cell lung cancer. The source material was lung tumor tissue. This chain connects TRBV7-9 to TRBJ1-6; D is perhaps TRBD1 (6 bases). The CDR3 DNA reads TGTGCCAGCAGCCTGAGGACAGATTCACCCCTCCACTTT. This codes for CASSLRTDSPLHF. The full variable domain, with the rest looked up from reference TRBV7-9 and TRBJ1-6, is DTGVSQNPRHKITKRGQNVTFRCDPISEHNRLYWYRQTLGQGPEFLTYFQNEAQLEKSRLLSDRFSAERPKGSFSTLEIQRTEQGDSAMYLCASSLRTDSPLHFGNGTRLTVT.